This TCR beta chain was recorded in a study of tumour-infiltrating T cells in Burkitt lymphoma. Study-level information: Overall and progression-free survival were predicted by productive clonality.

This clone was detected only a few times. Produced via immunoSEQ multiplex PCR; TCRdb's table is partial and in-frame only. Of about 6,300 clones listed, 10% were seen once; the top ten hold more than 2.5%. The length of the CDR3 is 16 residues. Germline CDR1 is LNHDA and CDR2 is SQIVND (reference sequence). V lost 7 bases and J 0 bases, leaving 18 bases between the germline ends. The J gene is TRBJ1-1, the V gene TRBV19, with TRBD1 as a possible D gene (5 bases). Sequenced: tumor tissue. The TCR was taken from a human donor with diffuse large B-cell lymphoma. The DNA for the CDR3 is TGTGCCAGTACCCCGAGGAGTGACAGCATGAACACTGAAGCTTTCTTT. Translation: CASTPRSDSMNTEAFF.